A single sample is the source of the 8 T cell receptor beta chains below, sequenced in a study of OX40 agonist ivuxolimab in advanced cancers. Clones were read by immunoSEQ multiplex PCR, and TCRdb kept only the in-frame ones, dropping some. Found here are about 27,000 clones, roughly 79% of them singletons; the top ten hold roughly 30%. Sample: CD4+ or CD8+ T cells sorted from blood, taken in a trial of the OX40 agonist ivuxolimab. All receptors come from an adult with an advanced solid tumor such as melanoma, head and neck, liver or kidney cancer.

The chain carries TRBV7-8 and TRBJ1-2; no clear D. The V and J ends lost 8 bases and 1 base respectively, with 17 bases between them. The germline gives CDR1 SGHVS, CDR2 FQNEAQ. This CDR3 spans 15 amino acids. The CDR3 protein is CASGLNPGFNYGYTF. The CDR3 DNA follows: TGTGCCAGCGGACTAAATCCCGGGTTTAACTATGGCTACACCTTC.

The chain has TRBV27 and TRBJ1-2; maybe TRBD1 (6 bases). Trimming removed 6 bases at V and 6 bases at J, with 32 bases between. The CDR3 is 19 residues long. The germline V gene has CDR1 MNHEY and CDR2 SMNVEV (reference sequence). The CDR3 spells CASSPNPGTKGDRLDGYTF. Here the CDR3 DNA reads TGTGCCAGCAGCCCAAACCCCGGGACAAAAGGGGATAGGCTTGATGGCTACACCTTC.

The rearrangement links TRBV4-1 to TRBJ2-5; D is ambiguous. Trimming removed 1 base at V and 4 bases at J, with 10 bases between. The CDR3 totals 14 residues. Germline V gene sequence: CDR1 MGHRA, CDR2 YSYEKL. In DNA form, the CDR3 reads TGCGCCAGCAGCCAAGGTGTCTCGGGAGAGACCCAGTACTTC. Amino acid sequence: CASSQGVSGETQYF.

The J gene is TRBJ2-3, the V gene TRBV27; unclear D gene. V was cut by 5 bases and J by 6 bases, with 15 bases left in between. Looked up from germline, CDR1 is MNHEY and CDR2 is SMNVEV (reference sequence). This CDR3 is built from 14 residues. CDR3 loop: CASSPLGSGDTQYF. DNA for the CDR3: TGTGCCAGCAGTCCGTTAGGGTCTGGGGATACGCAGTATTTT.

The CDR3 DNA reads TGTGCCAGCTCACCACCGCCGGCTTACAATGAGCAGTTCTTC. Translating gives CASSPPPAYNEQFF. The V gene is TRBV18, the J gene TRBJ2-1, with no clear D. The CDR3 sequence is 14 residues long. Germline V CDR1 and CDR2: KGHSH, LQKENI. The ends were cut back, 0 bases at V and 4 bases at J, with 7 bases in the middle.

This rearrangement joins TRBV28 to TRBJ2-3; 7 nucleotides match TRBD2. Germline CDR1 is MDHEN and CDR2 is SYDVKM. CDR3 length equals 14 residues. V was clipped by 10 bases and J by 2 bases; unmatched bases: 9. CDR3 region: CATQSGDYTDTQYF. DNA of the CDR3: TGTGCCACCCAAAGCGGGGACTACACAGATACGCAGTATTTT.

This clone has only a few counts. This chain connects TRBV6-5 to TRBJ2-3, with 8 nucleotides matching TRBD1. The length of the CDR3 is 15 residues. Looked up from germline, CDR1 is MNHEY and CDR2 is SVGAGI. V dropped 6 bases and J dropped 6; count of bases not matched to a gene: 11. As DNA, the CDR3 is TGTGCCAGCAGGCTCGGGACAGGTTGGCTCGATACGCAGTATTTT. Its protein product is CASRLGTGWLDTQYF.

The chain couples TRBV13 to TRBJ2-5; TRBD2 aligns across 11 bases. CDR1 and CDR2 from the germline V gene are PRHDT and FYEKMQ (reference sequence). V dropped 5 bases and J dropped 7; count of bases not matched to a gene: 9. The CDR3 is 15 amino acids. The DNA of the CDR3 is TGTGCCAGCAGCCTTAGCGGGGGGGCAGAGTTGACCCAGTACTTC. It encodes CASSLSGGAELTQYF.